One and the same sample provided the 30 T cell receptor beta chains below, sequenced in a study of blood T cell repertoires in COVID-19. Here immunoSEQ multiplex PCR was the method, and the copy in TCRdb shows in-frame clones only, minus some. The sample lists roughly 83,000 clones; around nine tenths were seen once. The sample taken for sequencing was peripheral blood. These receptors were collected from a man older than 75 with active or convalescent COVID-19.

The gene calls are TRBV24-1 and TRBJ2-1; 8 bases map to TRBD1. Germline trimming cut 4 bases from V and 8 bases from J; bases unmatched to any gene: 6. This CDR3 comprises 14 residues. Germline V gives CDR1 KGHDR, CDR2 SFDVKD. The CDR3 here is CATSEDRVRDEQFF. CDR3 coding DNA: TGTGCCACCAGTGAGGACAGGGTAAGGGATGAGCAGTTCTTC.

The CDR3: CASRSGTGEDTQYF. The DNA of the CDR3 is TGTGCCAGTAGATCGGGGACAGGAGAAGATACGCAGTATTTT. The chain is built from TRBV19 and TRBJ2-3, with 8 bases that match TRBD1. There are 14 residues in the CDR3. The ends lost 6 bases at V and 5 bases at J; junction bases unmatched: 7. Germline CDR1 and CDR2: LNHDA and SQIVND (reference sequence). The full variable domain, rest sourced from reference TRBV19 and TRBJ2-3, is DGGITQSPKYLFRKEGQNVTLSCEQNLNHDAMYWYRQDPGQGLRLIYYSQIVNDFQKGDIAEGYSVSREKKESFPLTVTSAQKNPTAFYLCASRSGTGEDTQYFGPGTRLTVL.

The CDR3 protein is CSAGTSGGQGEQFF. The CDR3 DNA reads as TGCAGCGCAGGGACTAGCGGGGGGCAGGGTGAGCAGTTCTTC. V and J are TRBV29-1 and TRBJ2-1; TRBD2 agrees at 15 bases. The CDR3 covers 14 residues. The trim removed 7 bases at V and 9 bases at J, leaving 7 bases unmatched. Germline lookup yields CDR1 SQVTM and CDR2 ANQGSEA.

V and J are TRBV5-1 and TRBJ2-1; possibly TRBD2 for D (6 bases). Germline-derived CDR1 and CDR2 are SGHRS and YFSETQ. The CDR3 consists of 13 residues. With 4 bases removed from V and 8 bases from J, the gap between germline ends came to 13 bases. CDR3 coding DNA: TGCGCCAGCAGCGCTCTACGGGGGTATGAGCAGTTCTTC. Translated, it gives CASSALRGYEQFF.

V is TRBV10-1 and J is TRBJ1-1, with a weak D call TRBD1 (5 bases). The germline V and J ends were trimmed by 3 bases and 9 bases, with 14 bases remaining between them. Germline CDR1 and CDR2: WNHNN and SYGVQD (reference sequence). The CDR3 extends over 13 amino acids. Written as DNA, the CDR3 is TGCGCCAGCAGTGAATACAGGACAACTCAAGCTTTCTTT. Encoded protein: CASSEYRTTQAFF.

V is TRBV25-1 and J is TRBJ1-1; TRBD1 might be the D (6 bases). The germline CDR1 and CDR2 sequences are MGHDK and SYGVNS. The CDR3 is 13 amino acids. V was trimmed by 6 bases and J by 7 bases, leaving 15 bases between them. CDR3 region: CASRHRALGEAFF. The DNA of the CDR3 is TGTGCCAGCAGACACAGGGCCCTAGGTGAAGCTTTCTTT.

The chain recombines TRBV6-5 with TRBJ1-2; D uncertain. CDR3 length: 14 residues. Trimming stripped 5 bases from V and 3 bases from J, with 13 bases between. Per the germline V gene, CDR1 is MNHEY and CDR2 is SVGAGI. For the CDR3, the DNA is TGTGCCAGCAGTCAGACTAGGGAACACTATGGCTACACCTTC. Translated: CASSQTREHYGYTF.

V usage is TRBV5-1 and J usage is TRBJ1-4; perhaps TRBD1 as D (6 bases). V lost 0 bases and J 6 bases, leaving 9 bases between the germline ends. The CDR3 has 14 amino acids. CDR1 and CDR2 from the germline V gene are SGHRS and YFSETQ. In DNA form, the CDR3 reads TGCGCCAGCAGCTTGGGCGGGGGCGATGAAAAACTGTTTTTT. Amino acids: CASSLGGGDEKLFF.

The chain recombines TRBV11-3 with TRBJ2-1; 8 positions agree with TRBD2. Unmatched junction bases numbered 4, after V lost 5 bases and J lost 7 bases. The CDR3 runs to 13 residues. The germline V gene encodes CDR1 SGHNT and CDR2 YENEEA. The CDR3 spells CASSGTSINEQFF. CDR3 nucleotide sequence: TGTGCCAGCAGCGGGACTAGTATAAATGAGCAGTTCTTC.

The chain employs TRBV28 and TRBJ1-1, with 8 nucleotides matching TRBD1. The trim removed 6 bases at V and 0 bases at J, leaving 9 bases unmatched. There are 16 residues in the CDR3. Germline V gene sequence: CDR1 MDHEN, CDR2 SYDVKM. CDR3 nucleotides: TGTGCCAGCAGCCACGGACAGGGCCGCATGAACACTGAAGCTTTCTTT. Amino acids: CASSHGQGRMNTEAFF.

This rearrangement joins TRBV2 to TRBJ1-1; 9 bases match TRBD1. This CDR3 has 16 amino acids. V lost 5 bases and J lost 10; bases outside the gene matches: 17. Germline V lookup: CDR1 SNHLY, CDR2 FYNNEI. CDR3 sequence reads: CASSRQGGRDLARAFF. CDR3 sequence (DNA): TGTGCCAGCAGTCGACAGGGGGGTAGGGATCTAGCTAGAGCTTTCTTT.

J is TRBJ1-5 and V is TRBV19; TRBD1 matches at 7 bases. V shed 8 bases, J shed 3 bases, and the junction held 4 bases outside the gene matches. This CDR3 contains 13 residues. Germline V gives CDR1 LNHDA, CDR2 SQIVND (reference sequence). CDR3 region: CASGTGDNQPQHF. The CDR3 DNA follows: TGTGCCAGTGGTACAGGGGACAATCAGCCCCAGCATTTT.

The chain uses TRBV5-1 and TRBJ2-1; TRBD1 matches at 9 bases. This CDR3 has 15 amino acids. Germline CDR1 and CDR2: SGHRS and YFSETQ. The junction had 8 bases not matched to a gene; V was cut back by 4 bases and J by 6 bases. This chain's CDR3 is CASSTGQGTGNEQFF. The CDR3 coding sequence is TGCGCCAGCAGCACGGGACAGGGAACAGGCAATGAGCAGTTCTTC.

This clone showed up just once. The chain is built from TRBV6-5 and TRBJ2-5; no reliable D call. Between the trimmed V and J ends, which lost 7 bases and 1 base, there was a span of 13 bases. This CDR3 has 14 residues. Germline V gene lookup returns CDR1 MNHEY and CDR2 SVGAGI. CDR3 DNA sequence: TGTGCCAGCACCAATGTGGGCGCCCAAGAGACCCAGTACTTC. Translation gives CASTNVGAQETQYF.

The V and J genes are TRBV19 and TRBJ1-4; 9 nucleotides line up with TRBD1. The germline CDR1 and CDR2 sequences are LNHDA and SQIVND (reference sequence). The V and J ends lost 5 bases and 0 bases, in that order; junction bases with no gene match: 7. CDR3 size: 17 residues. This CDR3 reads CASSSKTGGATNEKLFF. DNA for the CDR3: TGTGCCAGTAGTTCAAAAACAGGGGGCGCAACTAATGAAAAACTGTTTTTT.

The V gene is TRBV2, the J gene TRBJ2-7; 8 bases are shared with TRBD1. Trimming cost V 6 bases and J 2 bases; bases outside gene matches: 12. Per germline, CDR1 SNHLY and CDR2 FYNNEI. This CDR3 region has 16 residues. Here the CDR3 DNA reads TGTGCCAGCAGCCCAAGACAGGGGACGTCCACCTACGAGCAGTACGTC. Its translation is CASSPRQGTSTYEQYV.

V is TRBV6-5 and J is TRBJ2-3; D unclear. This CDR3 is 13 amino acids long. Trimming took off 2 bases at V and 6 bases at J, with 9 bases between the two ends. CDR1 is MNHEY, CDR2 SVGAGI, per germline. Here the CDR3 DNA reads TGTGCCAGCAGTTACAGGCGGCGGGATACGCAGTATTTT. Encoded protein: CASSYRRRDTQYF.

The chain has TRBV20-1 and TRBJ2-7; 9 nucleotides align to TRBD1. In germline, CDR1 is DFQATT, CDR2 SNEGSKA (reference sequence). Trimming cost V 3 bases and J 5 bases; bases outside gene matches: 11. This CDR3 comprises 15 residues. The CDR3 loop is CSASPPGQGTHEQYV. CDR3 DNA: TGCAGTGCTAGTCCGCCCGGACAGGGGACCCACGAGCAGTACGTC.

The chain has TRBV29-1 and TRBJ1-2; 9 nucleotides match TRBD1. The CDR3 is 14 residues long. V lost 6 bases, J lost 7 bases, and 12 bases stayed unmatched. Germline-derived CDR1 and CDR2 are SQVTM and ANQGSEA. The CDR3 DNA follows: TGCAGCGTCGCTCAATCACAGGGGGCGAGTGGCTACACCTTC. Translating it yields CSVAQSQGASGYTF.

The chain carries TRBV7-2 and TRBJ1-5, with D tentatively TRBD1 (5 bases). From germline, CDR1 is SGHTA and CDR2 FQGNSA. V was clipped by 6 bases and J by 0 bases, with 15 bases between them. The length of the CDR3 is 16 residues. CDR3 region: CASRRGDEISNQPQHF. As DNA, the CDR3 is TGTGCCAGCAGGCGGGGGGACGAAATTAGCAATCAGCCCCAGCATTTT.

This clone has a single count. The V gene is TRBV11-1, the J gene TRBJ2-2, with D hard to call. This CDR3 has 14 residues. Germline values: CDR1 SGHAT, CDR2 FQDESV (reference sequence). Trimming pared 3 bases from V and 7 bases from J, leaving 12 bases between. CDR3 protein: CASSFGSRSGELFF. The CDR3 nucleotides read TGTGCCAGCAGCTTCGGTAGCCGGAGCGGGGAGCTGTTTTTT.

The rearrangement joins TRBV19 to TRBJ1-5; D is uncertain. V was pared by 3 bases and J by 2 bases, with 14 bases between. The CDR3 covers 16 residues. CDR1 LNHDA and CDR2 SQIVND come from the germline V gene (reference sequence). CDR3 loop: CASSMGALGRNQPQHF. CDR3 sequence (DNA): TGTGCCAGTAGTATGGGAGCCCTCGGACGCAATCAGCCCCAGCATTTT.

V usage is TRBV6-5 and J usage is TRBJ1-2; D is perhaps TRBD1 (6 bases). Germline V gene lookup returns CDR1 MNHEY and CDR2 SVGAGI. The germline V and J ends were trimmed by 6 bases and 7 bases, with 15 bases remaining between them. The CDR3 extends over 13 amino acids. CDR3 in DNA: TGTGCCAGCAGCTCAAATAACAGGGCTGGCTACACCTTC. Translation gives CASSSNNRAGYTF.

The CDR3 loop is CASSLGTGSPTEAFF. Written as DNA, the CDR3 is TGTGCCAGCAGCTTAGGGACAGGGAGCCCCACTGAAGCTTTCTTT. The chain couples TRBV7-9 to TRBJ1-1; TRBD1 matches 8 bases. The germline V gene has CDR1 SEHNR and CDR2 FQNEAQ (reference sequence). Trimming cost V 1 base and J 4 bases; bases outside gene matches: 5. This CDR3 has 15 residues. Looking up the rest from reference TRBV7-9 and TRBJ1-1 gives the full variable domain: DTGVSQNPRHKITKRGQNVTFRCDPISEHNRLYWYRQTLGQGPEFLTYFQNEAQLEKSRLLSDRFSAERPKGSFSTLEIQRTEQGDSAMYLCASSLGTGSPTEAFFGQGTRLTVV.

This clone was seen only once. The chain links TRBV9 to TRBJ1-1; tentatively, D is TRBD1 (5 bases). The CDR3 is made up of 14 amino acids. CDR1 is SGDLS, CDR2 YYNGEE, per germline. Trimming removed 0 bases from V and 8 bases from J, with 14 bases in between. CDR3: CASSVVSGAGEAFF. CDR3 in DNA: TGTGCCAGCAGCGTAGTGAGCGGGGCAGGGGAAGCTTTCTTT.

The chain uses TRBV4-2 and TRBJ2-5; weak D call: TRBD1 (6 bases). The CDR3 is 16 amino acids. CDR1 and CDR2 from the germline V gene are LGHNA and YNFKEQ. Trimming pared 4 bases from V and 4 bases from J, leaving 19 bases between. In DNA, the CDR3 is TGTGCCAGCAGCCGAAACAGGGACGGACTGCGAGAGACCCAGTACTTC. It encodes CASSRNRDGLRETQYF.

The genes are TRBV5-1 and TRBJ2-1; a possible D gene is TRBD2 (5 bases). V was cut by 0 bases and J by 4 bases, with 11 bases left in between. The CDR3 length is 15 residues. Germline V gene data show CDR1 as SGHRS and CDR2 as YFSETQ. In DNA form, the CDR3 reads TGCGCCAGCAGCTTGGCGGGAATGAAATACAATGAGCAGTTCTTC. It codes for CASSLAGMKYNEQFF.

V usage is TRBV19 and J usage is TRBJ1-5, with unresolved D. The CDR3 has 12 residues. Trimming took 6 bases from V and 0 from J, leaving 3 bases between them. The germline CDR1 and CDR2 sequences are LNHDA and SQIVND (reference sequence). DNA for the CDR3: TGTGCCAGTAGCTATAGCAATCAGCCCCAGCATTTT. It encodes CASSYSNQPQHF.

This CDR3 reads CASSPPSGGQETQYF. DNA of the CDR3: TGTGCCAGCTCACCACCGAGCGGGGGGCAAGAGACCCAGTACTTC. The chain couples TRBV18 to TRBJ2-5; 9 positions agree with TRBD2. V shed 0 bases and J 2 bases; nucleotides not matched to a gene: 1. The CDR3 has 15 residues. Germline V gene sequence: CDR1 KGHSH, CDR2 LQKENI.

V is TRBV30 and J is TRBJ1-1; 8 nucleotides match TRBD1. V shed 0 bases, J shed 4 bases, and the junction held 4 bases outside the gene matches. Germline V gene data show CDR1 as GTSNPN and CDR2 as SVGIG (reference sequence). This CDR3 region has 14 residues. The CDR3 is CAWSVQGGSTEAFF. The DNA of the CDR3 is TGTGCCTGGAGTGTACAGGGGGGCAGCACTGAAGCTTTCTTT.